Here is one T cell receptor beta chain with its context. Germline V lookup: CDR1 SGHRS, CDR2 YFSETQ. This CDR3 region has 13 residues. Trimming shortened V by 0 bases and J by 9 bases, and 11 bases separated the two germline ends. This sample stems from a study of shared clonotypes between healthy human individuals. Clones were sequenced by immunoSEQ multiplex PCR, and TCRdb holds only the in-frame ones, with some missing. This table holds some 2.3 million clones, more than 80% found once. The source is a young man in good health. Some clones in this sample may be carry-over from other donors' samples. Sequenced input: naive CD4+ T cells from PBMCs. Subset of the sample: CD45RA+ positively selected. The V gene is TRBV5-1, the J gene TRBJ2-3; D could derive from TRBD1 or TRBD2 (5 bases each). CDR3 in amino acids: CASSLAAWDTQYF. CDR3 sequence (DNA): TGCGCCAGCAGCTTGGCGGCGTGGGACACGCAGTATTTT.